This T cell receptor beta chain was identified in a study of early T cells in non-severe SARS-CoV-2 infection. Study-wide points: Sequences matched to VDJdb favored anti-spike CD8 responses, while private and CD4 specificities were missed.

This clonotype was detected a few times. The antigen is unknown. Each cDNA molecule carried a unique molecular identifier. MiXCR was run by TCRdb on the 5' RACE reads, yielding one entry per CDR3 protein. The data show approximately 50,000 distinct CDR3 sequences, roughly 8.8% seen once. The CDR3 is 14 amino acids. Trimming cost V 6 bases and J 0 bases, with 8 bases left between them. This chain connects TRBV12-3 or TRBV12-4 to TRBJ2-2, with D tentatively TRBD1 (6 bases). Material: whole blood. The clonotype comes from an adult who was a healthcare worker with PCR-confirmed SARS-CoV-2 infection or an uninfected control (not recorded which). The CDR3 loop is CASRRTANTGELFF. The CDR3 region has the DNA TGTGCCAGCAGGAGGACAGCGAACACCGGGGAGCTGTTTTTT.